The following is a T cell receptor beta chain sequence with its context. The antigen remains unidentified. This was a deep-level run. Here immunoSEQ multiplex PCR was the method, and the copy in TCRdb shows in-frame clones only, minus some. Here the sample spans about 700,000 clones, about 74% being singletons. The data were taken from a study of shared clonotypes between healthy human individuals. Notes on the study in general: Naive subsets tended to show greater estimated richness than memory subsets. Sorted-subset sequencing, rarefaction showed, was incomplete despite large depth. The study found lower generation probabilities in non-shared clonotypes than in those shared by all four donors.

Germline assignment: CDR1 SGHVS and CDR2 FNYEAQ. The CDR3 extends over 14 amino acids. The V gene end was trimmed by 5 bases and the J gene end by 2 bases; junction bases not matched to a gene: 1. This chain joins TRBV7-6 and TRBJ1-5, with TRBD1 matching over 9 bases. Sequenced input: memory CD4+ T cells sorted from blood. As for subset: CD45RA-negative fraction. The TCR comes from a woman in her 30s in good health. The CDR3 loop is CASSRDRGNQPQHF. DNA for the CDR3: TGTGCCAGCAGCCGGGACAGGGGCAATCAGCCCCAGCATTTT. The full variable domain, in which reference TRBV7-6 and TRBJ1-5 provide the parts outside the CDR3, is GAGVSQSPRYKVTKRGQDVALRCDPISGHVSLYWYRQALGQGPEFLTYFNYEAQQDKSGLPNDRFSAERPEGSISTLTIQRTEQRDSAMYRCASSRDRGNQPQHFGDGTRLSIL.